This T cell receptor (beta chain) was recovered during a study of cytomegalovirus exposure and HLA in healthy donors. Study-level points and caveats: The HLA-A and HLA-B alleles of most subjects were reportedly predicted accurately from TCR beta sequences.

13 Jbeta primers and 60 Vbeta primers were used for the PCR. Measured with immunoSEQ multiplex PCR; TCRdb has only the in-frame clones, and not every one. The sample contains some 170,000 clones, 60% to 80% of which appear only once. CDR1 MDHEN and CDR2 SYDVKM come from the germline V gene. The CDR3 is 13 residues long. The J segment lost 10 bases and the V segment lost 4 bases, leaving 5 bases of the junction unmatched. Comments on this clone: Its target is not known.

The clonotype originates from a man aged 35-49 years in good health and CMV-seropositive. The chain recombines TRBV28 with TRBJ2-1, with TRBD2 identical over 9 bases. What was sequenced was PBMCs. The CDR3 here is CASSSGLAWEQFF. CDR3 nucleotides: TGTGCCAGCAGTTCGGGACTAGCTTGGGAGCAGTTCTTC.